Below, 17 T cell receptor beta chains from the same sample are listed, as sequenced in a study of blood T cell repertoires in COVID-19. Produced via immunoSEQ multiplex PCR; TCRdb's table is partial and in-frame only. Here the sample spans tens of thousands of clones, 88% being singletons. Sequencing was performed on peripheral blood. The source of these receptors is a human donor in a cohort sampled during active COVID-19.

The chain employs TRBV30 and TRBJ2-3; 8 bases are a match to TRBD2. Germline V gene data show CDR1 as GTSNPN and CDR2 as SVGIG (reference sequence). V lost 4 bases, J lost 3 bases, and 9 bases stayed unmatched. The CDR3 consists of 15 residues. The CDR3 DNA follows: TGTGCCTGGACTAGTGACGGGAGGGAGACAGATACGCAGTATTTT. This codes for CAWTSDGRETDTQYF. The full variable domain, rest sourced from reference TRBV30 and TRBJ2-3, is SQTIHQWPATLVQPVGSPLSLECTVEGTSNPNLYWYRQAAGRGLQLLFYSVGIGQISSEVPQNLSASRPQDRQFILSSKKLLLSDSGFYLCAWTSDGRETDTQYFGPGTRLTVL.

This clone was observed a single time. The chain is built from TRBV7-9 and TRBJ1-1, with TRBD1 identical over 10 bases. V dropped 8 bases and J dropped 4; count of bases not matched to a gene: 10. Germline V CDR1 and CDR2: SEHNR, FQNEAQ (reference sequence). The length of the CDR3 is 15 residues. Here the CDR3 DNA reads TGTGCCAGCCATCGGGGAGGGACAGGGGTCACTGAAGCTTTCTTT. It translates to CASHRGGTGVTEAFF.

This rearrangement joins TRBV19 to TRBJ1-2, with 10 bases identical to TRBD1. The germline V gene encodes CDR1 LNHDA and CDR2 SQIVND (reference sequence). There are 16 residues in the CDR3. Unmatched junction bases numbered 8, after V lost 5 bases and J lost 2 bases. CDR3 protein: CASSPAPGQGNYGYTF. Here the CDR3 DNA reads TGTGCCAGTAGTCCCGCCCCGGGACAGGGGAACTATGGCTACACCTTC.

This rearrangement joins TRBV4-1 to TRBJ1-1; D is unresolved. Germline lookup yields CDR1 MGHRA and CDR2 YSYEKL. Trimming removed 0 bases from V and 0 bases from J, with 11 bases in between. The CDR3 length is 16 residues. CDR3 sequence reads: CASSQEAVLMNTEAFF. The CDR3 nucleotides are TGCGCCAGCAGCCAAGAAGCTGTTTTAATGAACACTGAAGCTTTCTTT.

The CDR3 reads CASSLETGGFTGELFF. CDR3 nucleotides: TGCGCCAGCAGCTTGGAGACAGGGGGCTTCACCGGGGAGCTGTTTTTT. The chain carries TRBV5-1 and TRBJ2-2; TRBD1 matches 10 bases. V shed 0 bases and J 4 bases; nucleotides not matched to a gene: 3. This CDR3 spans 16 amino acids. CDR1 is SGHRS, CDR2 YFSETQ, per germline.

V usage is TRBV14 and J usage is TRBJ1-6, with D possibly TRBD1 on 5 matching bases. Deletions cut 4 bases from V and 5 bases from J, with 9 bases between. Germline CDR1 reads SGHDN; CDR2 reads FVKESK. This CDR3 is built from 14 residues. CDR3 sequence: CASSPRQNNSPLHF. DNA of the CDR3: TGTGCCAGCAGCCCCCGACAGAATAATTCACCCCTCCACTTT. Looking up the rest from reference TRBV14 and TRBJ1-6 gives the full variable domain: EAGVTQFPSHSVIEKGQTVTLRCDPISGHDNLYWYRRVMGKEIKFLLHFVKESKQDESGMPNNRFLAERTGGTYSTLKVQPAELEDSGVYFCASSPRQNNSPLHFGNGTRLTVT.

This chain connects TRBV5-4 to TRBJ1-2; maybe TRBD1 (6 bases). The CDR3 is made up of 13 amino acids. Looked up from germline, CDR1 is SGHNT and CDR2 is YYREEE (reference sequence). V dropped 0 bases and J dropped 7 bases, with 10 bases sitting between them. The CDR3 here is CASSLGRGSGYTF. The DNA of the CDR3 is TGTGCCAGCAGCTTGGGCAGGGGTAGTGGCTACACCTTC.

The chain is built from TRBV29-1 and TRBJ1-5; unclear D gene. The CDR3 has 14 residues. Germline values: CDR1 SQVTM, CDR2 ANQGSEA. With 5 bases removed from V and 0 bases from J, the gap between germline ends came to 11 bases. The DNA of the CDR3 is TGCAGCGTTTCGACGGACTATAGCAATCAGCCCCAGCATTTT. It encodes CSVSTDYSNQPQHF.

The chain recombines TRBV5-1 with TRBJ2-5; 9 bases are a match to TRBD2. The V and J ends lost 4 bases and 2 bases, in that order; junction bases with no gene match: 3. Germline V gene sequence: CDR1 SGHRS, CDR2 YFSETQ. The CDR3 consists of 14 residues. The CDR3 DNA reads TGCGCCAGCAGCCCCGCGGGGGGGCAAGAGACCCAGTACTTC. Translated: CASSPAGGQETQYF.

The chain couples TRBV7-9 to TRBJ2-3, with 8 bases matching TRBD2. The J segment lost 6 bases and the V segment lost 4 bases, leaving 15 bases of the junction unmatched. This CDR3 is 17 amino acids long. Per the germline V gene, CDR1 is SEHNR and CDR2 is FQNEAQ (reference sequence). CDR3 region: CASSYRLITGGVDTQYF. CDR3 coding DNA: TGTGCCAGCAGCTATCGGTTGATAACGGGAGGGGTCGATACGCAGTATTTT.

This chain joins TRBV2 and TRBJ1-1; 8 nucleotides agree with TRBD1. The CDR3 has 15 residues. The ends lost 6 bases at V and 4 bases at J; junction bases unmatched: 10. The V gene's germline CDR1 is SNHLY and CDR2 FYNNEI. CDR3 sequence (DNA): TGTGCCAGCAGAACCTCCAGGGGGCAGGGCACTGAAGCTTTCTTT. It encodes CASRTSRGQGTEAFF.

This clone was observed a few times. The chain recombines TRBV5-1 with TRBJ1-1; D is ambiguous. The germline V gene has CDR1 SGHRS and CDR2 YFSETQ. Trimming removed 5 bases at V and 0 bases at J, with 8 bases between. The CDR3 has 13 amino acids. The CDR3 loop is CASRQALNTEAFF. In nucleotides, the CDR3 is TGCGCCAGCAGGCAGGCGTTGAACACTGAAGCTTTCTTT. The variable domain in full, with the rest retrieved from reference TRBV5-1 and TRBJ1-1, is KAGVTQTPRYLIKTRGQQVTLSCSPISGHRSVSWYQQTPGQGLQFLFEYFSETQRNKGNFPGRFSGRQFSNSRSEMNVSTLELGDSALYLCASRQALNTEAFFGQGTRLTVV.

The rearrangement links TRBV19 to TRBJ2-3, with a tentative D call TRBD1 (6 bases). The germline gives CDR1 LNHDA, CDR2 SQIVND (reference sequence). The V and J ends lost 3 bases and 1 base respectively, with 14 bases between them. The CDR3 runs 16 residues. The CDR3 DNA is TGTGCCAGTAGTATTCAGGGGCAAGTGGGCACAGATACGCAGTATTTT. Its translation is CASSIQGQVGTDTQYF.

The chain uses TRBV6-5 and TRBJ2-5; 9 bases agree with TRBD1. CDR3 size: 15 residues. Germline trimming cut 2 bases from V and 6 bases from J; bases unmatched to any gene: 7. The V gene's germline CDR1 is MNHEY and CDR2 SVGAGI. The CDR3 DNA reads TGTGCCAGCAGTTACGGACAGGGGAGTTCGAAGACCCAGTACTTC. Translated, it gives CASSYGQGSSKTQYF.

The chain links TRBV6-5 to TRBJ1-1; a weak D match, TRBD1 (6 bases). Per the germline V gene, CDR1 is MNHEY and CDR2 is SVGAGI. Trimming cost V 9 bases and J 1 base, with 15 bases left between them. This CDR3 has 14 amino acids. The chain's CDR3 is CASTGRLRNTEAFF. CDR3 in DNA: TGTGCCAGTACAGGGCGTTTACGGAACACTGAAGCTTTCTTT.

The V gene is TRBV11-2, the J gene TRBJ1-2, with TRBD1 matching 11 bases. V lost 0 bases, J lost 12 bases, and 12 bases stayed unmatched. The CDR3 covers 16 residues. Germline assignment: CDR1 SGHAT and CDR2 FQNNGV. The CDR3 here is CASSLDLGQGALSHTF. The CDR3 DNA follows: TGTGCCAGCAGCTTAGACCTTGGACAGGGGGCCCTCTCGCACACCTTC.

This rearrangement joins TRBV6-1 to TRBJ1-1, with D possibly TRBD1 on 5 matching bases. Trimming removed 4 bases from V and 5 bases from J, with 14 bases in between. This CDR3 region has 14 residues. The germline V gene encodes CDR1 MNHNS and CDR2 SASEGT. The DNA for the CDR3 is TGTGCCAGCAGTGTCCGGGGGAGTCGGACTGAAGCTTTCTTT. This gives the protein CASSVRGSRTEAFF.